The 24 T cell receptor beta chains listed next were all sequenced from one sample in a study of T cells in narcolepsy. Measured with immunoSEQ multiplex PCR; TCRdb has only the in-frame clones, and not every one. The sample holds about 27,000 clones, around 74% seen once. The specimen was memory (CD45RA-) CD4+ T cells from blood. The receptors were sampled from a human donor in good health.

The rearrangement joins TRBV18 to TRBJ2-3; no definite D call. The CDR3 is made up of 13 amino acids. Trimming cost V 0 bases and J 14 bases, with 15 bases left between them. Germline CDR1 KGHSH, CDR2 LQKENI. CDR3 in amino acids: CASSPPSGFTSYF. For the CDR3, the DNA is TGTGCCAGCTCACCACCGTCTGGGTTCACTTCGTATTTT.

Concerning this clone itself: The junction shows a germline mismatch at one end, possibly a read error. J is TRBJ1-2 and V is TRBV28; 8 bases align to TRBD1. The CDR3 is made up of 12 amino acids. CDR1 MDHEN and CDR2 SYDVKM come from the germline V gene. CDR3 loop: CASSLTTGTGFF. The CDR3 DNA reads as TGTGCCAGCAGTTTGACTACCGGGACAGGATTCTTC.

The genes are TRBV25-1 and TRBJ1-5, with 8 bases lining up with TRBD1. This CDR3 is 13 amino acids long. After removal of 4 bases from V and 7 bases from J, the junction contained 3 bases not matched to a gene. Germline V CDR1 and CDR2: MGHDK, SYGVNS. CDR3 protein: CASSGQGNQPQHF. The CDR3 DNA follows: TGTGCCAGCAGTGGACAGGGGAACCAGCCCCAGCATTTT.

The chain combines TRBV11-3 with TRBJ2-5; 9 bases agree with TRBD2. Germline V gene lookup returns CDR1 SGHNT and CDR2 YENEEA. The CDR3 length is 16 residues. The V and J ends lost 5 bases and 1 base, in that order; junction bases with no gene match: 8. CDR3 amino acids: CASSPHISGGQETQYF. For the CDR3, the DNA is TGTGCCAGCAGCCCCCACATTAGCGGGGGCCAAGAGACCCAGTACTTC.

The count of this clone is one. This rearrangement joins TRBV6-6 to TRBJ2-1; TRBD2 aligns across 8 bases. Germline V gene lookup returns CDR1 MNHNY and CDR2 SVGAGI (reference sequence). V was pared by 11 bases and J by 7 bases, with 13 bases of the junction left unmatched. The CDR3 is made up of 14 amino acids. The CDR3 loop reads CAAGGLLGGNEQFF. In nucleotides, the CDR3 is TGTGCCGCGGGAGGCCTACTAGGGGGGAATGAGCAGTTCTTC.

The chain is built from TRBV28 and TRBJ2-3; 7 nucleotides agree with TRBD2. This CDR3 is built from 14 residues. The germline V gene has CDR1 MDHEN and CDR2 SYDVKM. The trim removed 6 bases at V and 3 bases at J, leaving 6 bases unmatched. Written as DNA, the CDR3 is TGTGCCAGCAGGCCTAACGGGGGGACAGATACGCAGTATTTT. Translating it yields CASRPNGGTDTQYF.

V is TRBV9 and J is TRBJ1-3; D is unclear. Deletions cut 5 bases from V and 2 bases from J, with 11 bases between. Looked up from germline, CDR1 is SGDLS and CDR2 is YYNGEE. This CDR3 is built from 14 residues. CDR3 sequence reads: CASSGYGAGNTIYF. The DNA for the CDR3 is TGTGCCAGCAGTGGTTACGGGGCTGGAAACACCATATATTTT.

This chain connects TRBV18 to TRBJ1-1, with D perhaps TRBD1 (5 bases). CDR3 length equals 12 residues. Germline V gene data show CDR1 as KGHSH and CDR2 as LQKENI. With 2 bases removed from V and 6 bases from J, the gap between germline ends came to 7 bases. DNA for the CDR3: TGTGCCAGCTCACCAGGGGCCGCTGAAGCTTTCTTT. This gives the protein CASSPGAAEAFF.

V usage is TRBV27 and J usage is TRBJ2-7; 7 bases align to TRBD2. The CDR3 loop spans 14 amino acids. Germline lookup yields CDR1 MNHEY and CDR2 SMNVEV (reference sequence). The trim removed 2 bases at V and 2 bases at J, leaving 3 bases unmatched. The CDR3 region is CASSLVAGAYEQYF. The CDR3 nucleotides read TGTGCCAGCAGTTTAGTGGCGGGAGCCTACGAGCAGTACTTC.

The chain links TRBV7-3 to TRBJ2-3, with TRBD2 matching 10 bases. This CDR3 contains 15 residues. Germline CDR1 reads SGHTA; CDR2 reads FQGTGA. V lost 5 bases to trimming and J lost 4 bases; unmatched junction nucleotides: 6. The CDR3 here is CASSTSGGVPDTQYF. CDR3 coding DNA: TGTGCCAGCAGCACCAGCGGGGGGGTGCCAGATACGCAGTATTTT. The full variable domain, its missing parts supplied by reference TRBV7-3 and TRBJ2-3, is GAGVSQTPSNKVTEKGKYVELRCDPISGHTALYWYRQSLGQGPEFLIYFQGTGAADDSGLPNDRFFAVRPEGSVSTLKIQRTERGDSAVYLCASSTSGGVPDTQYFGPGTRLTVL.

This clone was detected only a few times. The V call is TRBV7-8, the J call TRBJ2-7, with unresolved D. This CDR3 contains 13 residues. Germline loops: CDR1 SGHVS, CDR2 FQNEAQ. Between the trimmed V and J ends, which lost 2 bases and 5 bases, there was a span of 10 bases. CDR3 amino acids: CASSLPQGHEQYF. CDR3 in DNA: TGTGCCAGCAGCTTACCCCAAGGCCACGAGCAGTACTTC.

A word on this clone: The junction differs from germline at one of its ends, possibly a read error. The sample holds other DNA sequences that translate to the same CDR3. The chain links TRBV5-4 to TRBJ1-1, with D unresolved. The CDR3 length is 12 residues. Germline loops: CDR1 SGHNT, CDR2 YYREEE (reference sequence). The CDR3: CASSLDTTEAFF. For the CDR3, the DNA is TGTGCCAGCAGCTTGGACACCACTGAGGCTTTCTTT.

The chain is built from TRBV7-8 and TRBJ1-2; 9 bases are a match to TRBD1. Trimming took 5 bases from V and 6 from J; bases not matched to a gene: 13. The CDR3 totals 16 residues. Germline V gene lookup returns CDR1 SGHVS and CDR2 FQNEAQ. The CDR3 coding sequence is TGTGCCAGCAGCGTACAAACCACCGGGACAGGGAATGGCTACACCTTC. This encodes CASSVQTTGTGNGYTF.

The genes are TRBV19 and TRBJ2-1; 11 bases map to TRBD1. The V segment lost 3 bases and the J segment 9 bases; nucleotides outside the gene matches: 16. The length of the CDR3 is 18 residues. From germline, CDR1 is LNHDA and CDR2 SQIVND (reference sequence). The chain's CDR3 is CASSIGARDRGYSGEQFF. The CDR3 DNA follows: TGTGCCAGTAGTATTGGGGCCCGGGACAGGGGGTATTCGGGTGAGCAGTTCTTC.

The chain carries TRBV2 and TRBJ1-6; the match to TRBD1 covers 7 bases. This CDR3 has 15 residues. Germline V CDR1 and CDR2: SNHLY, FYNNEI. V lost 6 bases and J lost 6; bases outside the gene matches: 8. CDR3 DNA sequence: TGTGCCAGCAGGGCACAGGGGAATGGTAATTCACCCCTCCACTTT. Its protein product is CASRAQGNGNSPLHF.

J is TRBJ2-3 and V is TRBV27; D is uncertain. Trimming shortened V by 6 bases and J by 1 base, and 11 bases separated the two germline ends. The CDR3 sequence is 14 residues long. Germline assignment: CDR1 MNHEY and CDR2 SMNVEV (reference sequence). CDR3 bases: TGTGCCAGCAGATTCGATAGGGGCACAGATACGCAGTATTTT. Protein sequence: CASRFDRGTDTQYF.

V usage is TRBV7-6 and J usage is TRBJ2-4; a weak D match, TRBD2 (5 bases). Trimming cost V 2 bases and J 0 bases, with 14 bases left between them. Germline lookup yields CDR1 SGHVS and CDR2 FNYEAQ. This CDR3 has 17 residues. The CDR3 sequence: CASSLRGWAGAKNIQYF. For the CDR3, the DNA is TGTGCCAGCAGCTTAAGAGGGTGGGCTGGAGCCAAAAACATTCAGTACTTC.

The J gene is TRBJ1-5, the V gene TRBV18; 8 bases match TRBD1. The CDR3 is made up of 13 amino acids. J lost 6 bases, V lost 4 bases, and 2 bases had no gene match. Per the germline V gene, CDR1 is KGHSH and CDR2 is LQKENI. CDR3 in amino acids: CASSLGTGQPQHF. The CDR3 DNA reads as TGTGCCAGCTCACTAGGGACAGGTCAGCCCCAGCATTTT.

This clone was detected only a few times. As DNA, the CDR3 is TGTGCCAGCAGCGTAGGAGCTAGCGGGGGGGCCGTTAGCACAGATACGCAGTATTTT. Its translation: CASSVGASGGAVSTDTQYF. The V call is TRBV9, the J call TRBJ2-3; 12 bases are shared with TRBD2. V dropped 0 bases and J dropped 0; count of bases not matched to a gene: 8. Germline V gene sequence: CDR1 SGDLS, CDR2 YYNGEE. There are 19 residues in the CDR3.

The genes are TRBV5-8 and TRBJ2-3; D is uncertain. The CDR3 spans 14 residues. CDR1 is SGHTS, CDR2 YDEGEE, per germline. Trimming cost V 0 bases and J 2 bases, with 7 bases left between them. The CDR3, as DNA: TGTGCCAGCAGCTTGGGAAGCACCACAGATACGCAGTATTTT. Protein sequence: CASSLGSTTDTQYF.

The CDR3 spells CASSLDTGPREQYF. The DNA of the CDR3 is TGTGCCAGCAGCTTAGACACAGGTCCCCGCGAGCAGTACTTC. The V and J genes are TRBV7-2 and TRBJ2-7, with a weak D call TRBD1 (5 bases). CDR1 and CDR2 from the germline V gene are SGHTA and FQGNSA. This CDR3 is built from 14 residues. The ends were cut back, 1 base at V and 6 bases at J, with 13 bases in the middle.

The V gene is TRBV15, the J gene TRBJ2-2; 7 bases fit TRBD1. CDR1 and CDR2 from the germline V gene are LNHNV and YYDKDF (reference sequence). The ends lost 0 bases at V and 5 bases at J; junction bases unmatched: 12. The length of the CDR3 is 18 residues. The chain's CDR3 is CATSRDLAGRGITGELFF. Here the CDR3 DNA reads TGTGCCACCAGCAGAGATTTGGCGGGCAGGGGGATAACCGGGGAGCTGTTTTTT.

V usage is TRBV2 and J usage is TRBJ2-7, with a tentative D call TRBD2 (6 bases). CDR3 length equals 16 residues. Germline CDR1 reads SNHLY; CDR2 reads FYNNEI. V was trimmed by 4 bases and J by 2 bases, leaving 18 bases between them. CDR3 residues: CASSGSISGLPYEQYF. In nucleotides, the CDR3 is TGTGCCAGCAGTGGATCAATTAGCGGCTTACCCTACGAGCAGTACTTC.

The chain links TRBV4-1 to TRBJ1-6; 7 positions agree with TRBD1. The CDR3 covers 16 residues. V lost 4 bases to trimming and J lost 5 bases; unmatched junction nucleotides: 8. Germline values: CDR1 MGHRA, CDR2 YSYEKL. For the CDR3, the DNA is TGCGCCAGCAGCCGCTCGCCGGGACAGAATAATTCACCCCTCCACTTT. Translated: CASSRSPGQNNSPLHF.